The 21 T cell receptor beta chains presented below share a single source sample, sequenced in a study of shared clonotypes between healthy human individuals. Using immunoSEQ multiplex PCR, the repertoire was profiled, and TCRdb retains in-frame clones only, with some absent. Of roughly 300,000 clones listed, around nine tenths are singletons. Specimen: memory CD8+ T cells sorted from blood. Sample subset: CD45RO+ cells pooled with CCR7-negative TemRA cells. These receptors came from a man younger than 35 in good health.

The J gene is TRBJ1-6, the V gene TRBV10-3; weak D call: TRBD1 (5 bases). The length of the CDR3 is 14 residues. Germline V lookup: CDR1 ENHRY, CDR2 SYGVKD. V was pared by 9 bases and J by 6 bases, with 15 bases between. The DNA of the CDR3 is TGTGCCATAGGGACGGTTGCAGGTAATTCACCCCTCCACTTT. It encodes CAIGTVAGNSPLHF.

This clone was detected many times. The rearrangement joins TRBV9 to TRBJ2-2; a weak D match, TRBD1 (5 bases). The CDR3 is made up of 15 amino acids. Germline V CDR1 and CDR2: SGDLS, YYNGEE. V lost 4 bases and J 0 bases, leaving 10 bases between the germline ends. CDR3 sequence reads: CASSTTGSNTGELFF. The CDR3 coding sequence is TGTGCCAGCAGCACAACAGGATCGAACACCGGGGAGCTGTTTTTT.

This clone has more than one count but fewer than ten. The same CDR3 also results from other DNA sequences found in this sample. The rearrangement uses TRBV9 and TRBJ2-3, with D tentatively TRBD1 or TRBD2 (5 bases each). The V and J ends lost 0 bases and 2 bases respectively, with 7 bases between them. The CDR3 contains 14 residues. Germline CDR1 and CDR2: SGDLS and YYNGEE. The CDR3 is CASSVGGDTDTQYF. In DNA form, the CDR3 reads TGTGCCAGCAGCGTAGGAGGGGACACAGATACGCAGTATTTT.

The genes are TRBV28 and TRBJ2-3; no firm D call. There are 14 residues in the CDR3. Germline V gives CDR1 MDHEN, CDR2 SYDVKM. Trimming stripped 6 bases from V and 2 bases from J, with 12 bases between. CDR3 DNA: TGTGCCAGCAGGGAAGGAACTAACACAGATACGCAGTATTTT. It is translated as CASREGTNTDTQYF.

The chain links TRBV4-1 to TRBJ1-4, with no clear D. The CDR3 has 21 amino acids. Germline CDR1 is MGHRA and CDR2 is YSYEKL. Trimming stripped 4 bases from V and 0 bases from J, with 27 bases between. The CDR3 here is CASSPSLGDLDLVATNEKLFF. CDR3 nucleotides: TGCGCCAGCAGCCCCTCCTTAGGTGACCTAGACTTAGTTGCAACTAATGAAAAACTGTTTTTT.

CDR3 sequence: CASSLVLAGGDNEQFF. The CDR3 DNA is TGTGCCAGCAGCTTAGTTCTAGCGGGAGGGGACAATGAGCAGTTCTTC. The chain uses TRBV11-2 and TRBJ2-1; 12 bases are shared with TRBD2. With V trimmed by 1 base and J by 5 bases, 3 bases remained unmatched. This CDR3 is built from 16 residues. Germline CDR1 is SGHAT and CDR2 is FQNNGV.

This chain connects TRBV19 to TRBJ2-7; unclear D gene. The CDR3 has 13 residues. The germline CDR1 and CDR2 sequences are LNHDA and SQIVND (reference sequence). The V gene lost 5 bases and the J gene lost 3 bases, with 11 bases spanning the gap. This CDR3 is CASSPQGIYEQYF. The DNA for the CDR3 is TGTGCCAGTAGTCCTCAAGGAATCTACGAGCAGTACTTC.

The sample holds a few counts of this clone. This sequence joins TRBV28 and TRBJ1-3; D remains unclear. Trimming stripped 7 bases from V and 0 bases from J, with 13 bases between. Germline V gene lookup returns CDR1 MDHEN and CDR2 SYDVKM. The CDR3 has 15 amino acids. CDR3 protein: CASTPHVYSGNTIYF. CDR3 bases: TGTGCCAGCACCCCGCACGTCTACTCTGGAAACACCATATATTTT. Full variable domain (remainder filled in from reference TRBV28 and TRBJ1-3): DVKVTQSSRYLVKRTGEKVFLECVQDMDHENMFWYRQDPGLGLRLIYFSYDVKMKEKGDIPEGYSVSREKKERFSLILESASTNQTSMYLCASTPHVYSGNTIYFGEGSWLTVV.

The J gene is TRBJ2-1, the V gene TRBV27; D unresolved. The V end was cut by 5 bases, the J end by 3 bases, with 11 bases between. The germline V gene encodes CDR1 MNHEY and CDR2 SMNVEV (reference sequence). The CDR3 has 14 residues. CDR3 protein: CASSRTGDYNEQFF. The CDR3 region has the DNA TGTGCCAGCAGTCGGACGGGCGACTACAATGAGCAGTTCTTC.

This chain uses TRBV5-8 with TRBJ1-1; a weak D match, TRBD1 (5 bases). V was pared by 4 bases and J by 3 bases, with 10 bases between. This CDR3 comprises 13 residues. Germline assignment: CDR1 SGHTS and CDR2 YDEGEE. CDR3 in amino acids: CASSPGRYTEAFF. CDR3 bases: TGTGCCAGCAGCCCGGGGCGCTACACTGAAGCTTTCTTT.

The chain's CDR3 is CASSIVQAGTDTQYF. CDR3 sequence (DNA): TGTGCCAGCAGTATCGTTCAGGCAGGGACAGATACGCAGTATTTT. The gene calls are TRBV6-5 and TRBJ2-3; TRBD1 is a possible D gene (5 bases). This CDR3 is 15 amino acids long. CDR1 MNHEY and CDR2 SVGAGI come from the germline V gene. The V end lost 5 bases, the J end lost 3 bases, and 15 bases lay between the germline ends.

The chain links TRBV21-1 to TRBJ2-3; TRBD2 is the table's D call and was not checked against the DNA. TRBV21-1 is recorded as a pseudogene. CDR3 size: 16 residues. The CDR3 spells CASSNFAGGLQDTQYF. CDR3 nucleotide sequence: TGTGCCAGCAGCAATTTTGCGGGAGGTCTGCAAGATACGCAGTATTTT.

The chain is built from TRBV29-1 and TRBJ2-7, with 9 bases identical to TRBD1. The J segment lost 4 bases and the V segment lost 5 bases, leaving 9 bases of the junction unmatched. The CDR3 has 14 amino acids. The germline V gene has CDR1 SQVTM and CDR2 ANQGSEA. This CDR3 reads CSVQDRGDFYEQYF. CDR3 nucleotide sequence: TGCAGCGTTCAGGACAGGGGCGATTTTTACGAGCAGTACTTC.

In this sample, this clone turned up once. The chain links TRBV7-6 to TRBJ2-2; D tentatively reads TRBD1 or TRBD2 (7 bases each). CDR3 size: 13 residues. Trimming shortened V by 7 bases and J by 6 bases, and 12 bases separated the two germline ends. Germline loops: CDR1 SGHVS, CDR2 FNYEAQ. The CDR3 spells CASKSGTAGELFF. As DNA, the CDR3 is TGTGCCAGCAAGAGCGGGACAGCCGGGGAGCTGTTTTTT.

The gene calls are TRBV6-5 and TRBJ2-1; no clear D gene. Per germline, CDR1 MNHEY and CDR2 SVGAGI. The V and J ends lost 0 bases and 5 bases respectively, with 11 bases between them. The length of the CDR3 is 15 residues. DNA of the CDR3: TGTGCCAGCAGTTACTCGCATCTAGTCAACAATGAGCAGTTCTTC. Protein product: CASSYSHLVNNEQFF.

The rearrangement uses TRBV10-2 and TRBJ1-2, with unresolved D. The CDR3 sequence is 13 residues long. V lost 0 bases, J lost 6 bases, and 8 bases lay in between. CDR1 and CDR2 (germline): WSHSY, SAAADI. CDR3: CASSESGGDGYTF. For the CDR3, the DNA is TGCGCCAGCAGTGAGTCAGGCGGGGATGGCTACACCTTC.

The J gene is TRBJ1-2, the V gene TRBV6-6; no clear D. The CDR3 is 13 amino acids. Germline V CDR1 and CDR2: MNHNY, SVGAGI (reference sequence). The ends were cut back, 4 bases at V and 8 bases at J, with 14 bases in the middle. DNA for the CDR3: TGTGCCAGCAGTTCAGGCGCGGGGAGCGGCTACACCTTC. Translating it yields CASSSGAGSGYTF.

The chain employs TRBV7-9 and TRBJ1-2, with TRBD1 matching over 7 bases. Germline V gene data show CDR1 as SEHNR and CDR2 as FQNEAQ (reference sequence). With V trimmed by 1 base and J by 3 bases, 14 bases remained unmatched. The CDR3 runs 18 residues. Here the CDR3 reads CASSLVQAYRGFDYGYTF. In nucleotides, the CDR3 is TGTGCCAGCAGCTTAGTTCAGGCCTACAGGGGATTTGACTATGGCTACACCTTC.

This chain connects TRBV7-9 to TRBJ2-3; TRBD1 matches at 8 bases. The CDR3 is 15 residues long. With 3 bases clipped from V and 3 bases from J, the junction kept 5 bases outside the gene matches. From germline, CDR1 is SEHNR and CDR2 FQNEAQ (reference sequence). CDR3 loop: CASSFSGQGTDTQYF. In DNA, the CDR3 is TGTGCCAGCAGCTTTTCCGGACAGGGAACAGATACGCAGTATTTT. Looking up the rest from reference TRBV7-9 and TRBJ2-3 gives the full variable domain: DTGVSQNPRHKITKRGQNVTFRCDPISEHNRLYWYRQTLGQGPEFLTYFQNEAQLEKSRLLSDRFSAERPKGSFSTLEIQRTEQGDSAMYLCASSFSGQGTDTQYFGPGTRLTVL.

The rearrangement uses TRBV6-9 and TRBJ1-1; the D is unclear. The length of the CDR3 is 13 residues. CDR1 is MNHGY, CDR2 SVAAGI, per germline. The germline V and J ends were trimmed by 8 bases and 0 bases, with 10 bases remaining between them. CDR3 sequence (DNA): TGTGCCAGCCGCGGCGCCCTGAACACTGAAGCTTTCTTT. Its protein is CASRGALNTEAFF.

The chain combines TRBV2 with TRBJ1-5, with D perhaps TRBD1 (5 bases). Trimming shortened V by 3 bases and J by 5 bases, and 11 bases separated the two germline ends. The CDR3 sequence is 14 residues long. In germline, CDR1 is SNHLY, CDR2 FYNNEI. The CDR3 bases are TGTGCCAGCAGTGATTGGGGGTCGGATCAGCCCCAGCATTTT. It is translated as CASSDWGSDQPQHF.